The source of this TCR beta chain is a study of cytomegalovirus exposure and HLA in healthy donors. General study points: Many donors shared some public TCRs, even though most TCR sequences were rare. What a later analysis showed was that several of the most significant clusters appeared linked to common viral pathogens. TCR beta sequences reportedly predicted most subjects' HLA-A and HLA-B alleles accurately.

Germline V gene lookup returns CDR1 MGHRA and CDR2 YSYEKL. V lost 1 base and J lost 2, with 13 bases in between. The CDR3 extends over 16 amino acids. 13 Jbeta primers and 60 Vbeta primers were used for the PCR. Repertoires were generated with immunoSEQ multiplex PCR, while TCRdb's copy carries only in-frame clones and drops some. This sample has roughly 120,000 clones, with 75% to 85% found just once. A word on this clone: What it binds is unknown.

Sequencing input: PBMCs. The sequence came from a woman aged 18-29 years in good health and CMV-seropositive. V usage is TRBV4-1 and J usage is TRBJ2-3; the D gene is possibly TRBD2 (5 bases). The CDR3: CASSQGSSGVTDTQYF. For the CDR3, the DNA is TGCGCCAGCAGCCAAGGTTCCAGCGGAGTCACAGATACGCAGTATTTT.